The 25 T cell receptor beta chains given below trace back to one sample, sequenced in a study of metastatic and nonmetastatic thyroid tumors (TCRdb year 2020). Before undergoing thyroid surgery, none of the patients had been given any kind of treatment. Libraries were prepared through PCR. Sequencing was carried out with an Illumina HiSeq 4000. TCRdb's own reprocessing of the public reads used fastp at Q25 and MiXCR and kept productive beta chains. A total of some 50,000 clones appear in this sample, roughly a fifth of them only once. Under 4% of the sample is taken by the ten largest. The material sequenced was blood. The receptor set was obtained from a male donor with papillary thyroid cancer or a benign thyroid nodule (not recorded which). Some clones in this sample may be carry-over from other donors' samples.

This clone was counted ten times or more. The chain combines TRBV2 with TRBJ1-6; D may be TRBD1 (6 bases). V was cut by 7 bases and J by 9 bases, with 13 bases left in between. The CDR3 consists of 13 residues. Germline-derived CDR1 and CDR2 are SNHLY and FYNNEI. As DNA, the CDR3 is TGTGCCAGCAAAGGGGCCAGGGGTTCACCCCTCCACTTT. Translating gives CASKGARGSPLHF.

This clone appeared many times. In DNA, the CDR3 is TGTGCCAGCAGCCAACTAGCGGGGGACACCGGGGAGCTGTTTTTT. It yields the protein CASSQLAGDTGELFF. The V gene is TRBV4-2, the J gene TRBJ2-2; 10 bases line up with TRBD2. V was pared by 2 bases and J by 3 bases, with 0 bases of the junction left unmatched. Per the germline V gene, CDR1 is LGHNA and CDR2 is YNFKEQ. The CDR3 is 15 amino acids.

This clone was counted many times. V and J are TRBV9 and TRBJ1-1; D is perhaps TRBD1 (5 bases). Trimming cost V 5 bases and J 1 base, with 15 bases left between them. The CDR3 extends over 15 amino acids. Germline lookup yields CDR1 SGDLS and CDR2 YYNGEE. In DNA form, the CDR3 reads TGTGCCAGCAGTGGGCCGGGACTTAGGAACACTGAAGCTTTCTTT. This encodes CASSGPGLRNTEAFF.

The chain has TRBV20-1 and TRBJ1-6; perhaps TRBD1 as D (6 bases). The germline V gene encodes CDR1 DFQATT and CDR2 SNEGSKA (reference sequence). Trimming removed 8 bases from V and 7 bases from J, with 15 bases in between. The CDR3 contains 13 residues. The CDR3 DNA follows: TGCAGTTCGCAGGACAGCTTGAATTCACCCCTCCACTTT. Encoded protein: CSSQDSLNSPLHF.

The J gene is TRBJ1-2, the V gene TRBV4-2, with D maybe TRBD1 (6 bases). Trimming removed 1 base from V and 5 bases from J, with 17 bases in between. The CDR3 spans 16 residues. CDR1 and CDR2 (germline): LGHNA, YNFKEQ. DNA for the CDR3: TGTGCCAGCAGCCAAGGGGTGGGGCGGGGGACATATGGCTACACCTTC. Translation gives CASSQGVGRGTYGYTF.

This clone appeared a few times. V usage is TRBV5-6 and J usage is TRBJ2-2, with a possible D match to TRBD2 (5 bases). Germline V gene data show CDR1 as SGHDT and CDR2 as YYEEEE. Trimming removed 0 bases from V and 7 bases from J, with 7 bases in between. CDR3 length: 13 amino acids. The CDR3 spells CASSLARVGELFF. CDR3 bases: TGTGCCAGCAGCTTGGCGCGGGTCGGGGAGCTGTTTTTT.

V is TRBV20-1 and J is TRBJ2-2; no clear D gene. Germline lookup yields CDR1 DFQATT and CDR2 SNEGSKA (reference sequence). The length of the CDR3 is 12 residues. The V and J ends lost 1 base and 4 bases respectively, with 4 bases between them. DNA for the CDR3: TGCAGTGCTAGAGGGGGCACCGGGGAGCTGTTTTTT. Protein product: CSARGGTGELFF.

On this clone itself: A much more abundant neighbour one base away suggests this may be a read error. The chain couples TRBV20-1 to TRBJ2-7; a weak D match, TRBD2 (5 bases). This CDR3 is built from 14 residues. V lost 6 bases and J lost 0, with 15 bases in between. Germline assignment: CDR1 DFQATT and CDR2 SNEGSKA (reference sequence). The CDR3 nucleotides are TGCAGTGCGGGAGACGAAAGGAGCTCCTACGAGCAGTACTTC. It encodes CSAGDERSSYEQYF.

This clone was counted many times. This chain joins TRBV10-3 and TRBJ1-1; 8 bases line up with TRBD1. Germline-derived CDR1 and CDR2 are ENHRY and SYGVKD. J lost 1 base, V lost 6 bases, and 10 bases had no gene match. The CDR3 loop spans 16 amino acids. The CDR3 nucleotides are TGTGCCATCAGCACAGGGGGAGTGGGGGCGAACACTGAAGCTTTCTTT. Translating it yields CAISTGGVGANTEAFF.

The chain uses TRBV6-1 and TRBJ1-2; maybe TRBD1 (6 bases). Per germline, CDR1 MNHNS and CDR2 SASEGT. This CDR3 is 13 amino acids long. With 6 bases removed from V and 8 bases from J, the gap between germline ends came to 16 bases. The CDR3 protein is CASRNGGGGGYTF. Written as DNA, the CDR3 is TGTGCCAGCAGGAACGGGGGAGGGGGAGGCTACACCTTC.

This clone appeared many times. For the CDR3, the DNA is TGTGCCAGCAGTTTTGGTACAGGGGGCAATGAGCAGTTCTTC. This sequence encodes CASSFGTGGNEQFF. The chain combines TRBV12-3 or TRBV12-4 with TRBJ2-1; 8 bases align to TRBD1. J lost 6 bases, V lost 3 bases, and 4 bases had no gene match. CDR3 length: 14 residues.

In nucleotides, the CDR3 is TGTGCCAGCAGCTACCAGGGGTTCGACGATGAGCAGTTCTTC. This gives the protein CASSYQGFDDEQFF. V and J are TRBV12-3 or TRBV12-4 and TRBJ2-1; maybe TRBD1 (6 bases). The CDR3 totals 14 residues. Trimming shortened V by 6 bases and J by 8 bases, and 17 bases separated the two germline ends.

V gene TRBV20-1 combines with J gene TRBJ2-3; TRBD2 matches at 10 bases. With 6 bases clipped from V and 2 bases from J, the junction kept 11 bases outside the gene matches. CDR1 is DFQATT and CDR2 is SNEGSKA in the germline V gene (reference sequence). The CDR3 extends over 16 amino acids. In DNA, the CDR3 is TGCAGTGCGCAACCCCTAGCGGGGGCCCCCACAGATACGCAGTATTTT. This gives the protein CSAQPLAGAPTDTQYF.

In its sample, this clone was seen a few times. The chain employs TRBV6-5 and TRBJ2-6; TRBD2 matches 8 bases. The CDR3 runs to 17 residues. Germline CDR1 reads MNHEY; CDR2 reads SVGAGI. With 6 bases clipped from V and 0 bases from J, the junction kept 7 bases outside the gene matches. CDR3 protein: CASSRSGGDSGANVLTF. In nucleotides, the CDR3 is TGTGCCAGCAGCCGATCGGGGGGGGACTCTGGGGCCAACGTCCTGACTTTC.

In its sample, this clone was seen many times. The rearrangement uses TRBV6-1 and TRBJ2-1, with 8 bases aligning to TRBD2. Germline V gene lookup returns CDR1 MNHNS and CDR2 SASEGT. Germline trimming cut 7 bases from V and 7 bases from J; bases unmatched to any gene: 12. The CDR3 is 15 residues long. The CDR3 sequence is CASTSWDGRGNEQFF. CDR3 nucleotides: TGTGCCAGCACCAGCTGGGACGGGAGGGGTAATGAGCAGTTCTTC.

The sample holds many counts of this clone. The V call is TRBV13, the J call TRBJ2-3; D gene ambiguous. The CDR3 runs 15 residues. With 0 bases removed from V and 3 bases from J, the gap between germline ends came to 10 bases. CDR1 and CDR2 from the germline V gene are PRHDT and FYEKMQ (reference sequence). The CDR3 nucleotides read TGTGCCAGCAGCTTAGGCCTAAGTTGGACAGATACGCAGTATTTT. Its protein is CASSLGLSWTDTQYF.

This clone was counted at least ten times. The J gene is TRBJ2-5, the V gene TRBV5-1; D is perhaps TRBD2 (6 bases). V lost 3 bases and J lost 4, with 16 bases in between. CDR3 length: 15 residues. In germline, CDR1 is SGHRS, CDR2 YFSETQ. The chain's CDR3 is CASSWGDGGVETQYF. CDR3 bases: TGCGCCAGCAGCTGGGGAGACGGAGGGGTAGAGACCCAGTACTTC. The entire variable domain, with the rest obtained from reference TRBV5-1 and TRBJ2-5, is as follows: KAGVTQTPRYLIKTRGQQVTLSCSPISGHRSVSWYQQTPGQGLQFLFEYFSETQRNKGNFPGRFSGRQFSNSRSEMNVSTLELGDSALYLCASSWGDGGVETQYFGPGTRLLVL.

The table lists this clone with many counts. The CDR3 is CASSVGGGDGYTF. CDR3 bases: TGTGCCAGCAGCGTCGGAGGGGGAGATGGCTACACCTTC. The chain is built from TRBV9 and TRBJ1-2; maybe TRBD1 (6 bases). The germline V and J ends were trimmed by 2 bases and 6 bases, with 11 bases remaining between them. The CDR3 is 13 residues long. Germline loops: CDR1 SGDLS, CDR2 YYNGEE.

V usage is TRBV20-1 and J usage is TRBJ2-7; D is perhaps TRBD1 or TRBD2 (6 bases each). Trimming cost V 0 bases and J 7 bases, with 19 bases left between them. CDR3 length: 15 amino acids. The germline gives CDR1 DFQATT, CDR2 SNEGSKA (reference sequence). DNA for the CDR3: TGCAGTGCTAGAGAAACGGGGGCAGGCCCGGCGGAGCAGTACTTC. Its protein is CSARETGAGPAEQYF.

Ten or more counts support this clone. The chain is built from TRBV4-1 and TRBJ2-1; 8 positions agree with TRBD2. Germline-derived CDR1 and CDR2 are MGHRA and YSYEKL. With 1 base clipped from V and 6 bases from J, the junction kept 5 bases outside the gene matches. There are 15 residues in the CDR3. This chain's CDR3 is CASSQGPGGRNEQFF. The DNA for the CDR3 is TGCGCCAGCAGCCAAGGACCGGGGGGGCGCAATGAGCAGTTCTTC.

Only a few counts were recorded for this clone. The chain combines TRBV6-2 or TRBV6-3 with TRBJ2-3; D ambiguous. Trimming pared 8 bases from V and 0 bases from J, leaving 15 bases between. Germline V gives CDR1 MNHEY, CDR2 SVGEGT. The CDR3 has 15 amino acids. The CDR3 protein is CASSPGTISTDTQYF. In DNA, the CDR3 is TGTGCCAGCTCACCCGGTACTATCAGCACAGATACGCAGTATTTT.

This clone is medium-sized. The chain employs TRBV6-1 and TRBJ1-6; 7 positions match TRBD1. This CDR3 spans 14 amino acids. The V and J ends lost 5 bases and 7 bases, in that order; junction bases with no gene match: 5. Looked up from germline, CDR1 is MNHNS and CDR2 is SASEGT. The CDR3 spells CASSIGTENSPLHF. CDR3 in DNA: TGTGCCAGCAGTATCGGGACAGAAAATTCACCCCTCCACTTT.

This clone was recorded many times. V usage is TRBV3-1 and J usage is TRBJ1-6, with TRBD1 matching 8 bases. The CDR3 loop spans 15 amino acids. CDR1 and CDR2 (germline): LGHDT, YNNKEL (reference sequence). V lost 4 bases, J lost 3 bases, and 2 bases stayed unmatched. In nucleotides, the CDR3 is TGTGCCAGCAGCCCCGGGACAGGCTATAATTCACCCCTCCACTTT. Encoded protein: CASSPGTGYNSPLHF.

This clone was counted between two and nine times. The chain is built from TRBV6-1 and TRBJ1-1, with D unclear. This CDR3 spans 14 amino acids. CDR1 and CDR2 (germline): MNHNS, SASEGT. V was shortened by 7 bases and J by 4 bases, with 16 bases between the two germline ends. CDR3: CASITGSRVTEAFF. The CDR3 DNA follows: TGTGCCAGCATCACGGGCAGTCGCGTCACTGAAGCTTTCTTT.

The sample holds a few counts of this clone. The chain links TRBV24-1 to TRBJ2-1; TRBD2 agrees at 12 bases. CDR1 is KGHDR, CDR2 SFDVKD, per germline. This CDR3 comprises 13 residues. Losses at the gene ends were 7 bases for V and 13 bases for J; bases not matched to a gene: 7. The CDR3 protein is CATSTSGRLYQFF. DNA for the CDR3: TGTGCCACCAGCACTAGCGGGAGGCTTTATCAGTTCTTC.